This T cell receptor (beta chain) was obtained from a study of blood T cell repertoires in COVID-19 (dated by TCRdb to 2019 to 2021). Notes on the research overall: The collaborator samples originated in the United States, Italy and Spain and spanned the acute and convalescent phases of COVID-19. The prospective study material was composed of cDNA or gDNA derived from T cells, B-cell-depleted T cells, or PBMCs. Samples came from the ongoing ImmuneRACE study (first 160 participants) plus 1,254 subjects from 6 global collaborators. Where available, HLA class I and class II types were taken from metadata supplied by the sample provider and were not determined by assay-based typing. The sample metadata nearly always contained a de-identified subject ID, COVID-19 status, age in years and sex. A freely available public database, intended as a resource for researchers studying the immune response to SARS-CoV-2, is where the repertoires were released. Deeply sampled blood TCRbeta repertoires from subjects exposed to, actively infected with, or recovered from COVID-19 were included in the dataset.

TCRbeta CDR3 regions were amplified from genomic DNA by means of the immunoSEQ Assay, a bias-controlled multiplex PCR. Turning to the authors' computational methods: The number of nucleated cells in each sample was estimated from the amplification of reference gene primers within the assay. To quantify the absolute abundance of each unique TCRbeta CDR3 rearrangement, sequence reads were collapsed and filtered. For each sample, productive Simpson clonality was calculated as the square root of Simpson's diversity index over productive rearrangements. The table was pulled from immuneACCESS by TCRdb, which kept in-frame rearrangements only. Such tables lose some clones; where checked, under half of the loss comes from unresolved V genes, and the rest has no known cause. The V and J calls and the clone size are those of that table, but D and trimming were determined from the DNA. A total of approximately 230,000 clones appear in this sample, 83% of them only once. The top ten constitute about 5.7% of the sample.

The germline V gene (reference sequence) provides CDR1 MNHEY and CDR2 SMNVEV. Including cysteine and phenylalanine, the CDR3 has 13 amino acids. The only DNA kept is the CDR3, 39 bases in frame from the first base. Trimming at the junction amounts to 3 bases on V and 7 bases on J, and the germline ends lie 12 bases apart. As concerns this clone: Its antigen is currently not known. The input lacks base qualities; no much larger clone sits a single base away.

The collaborating institutions used their own protocols to collect whole blood in K2EDTA tubes. For TCRbeta analysis, collaborator samples were shipped as frozen whole blood, as isolated PBMCs, or as DNA extracted from either sample type. Results and caveats for the whole study, not just this receptor: The amount of clinical and demographic metadata varied by source and participant and was provided uncurated.

The chain couples TRBV27 to TRBJ1-2, with a weak D call of TRBD1 (5 bases match). Sample: peripheral blood. This clonotype was sampled from a man older than 75 with acute or convalescent COVID-19. The base sequence is TGTGCCAGCAGTTTTTCAGGGCAGGGTGGCTACACCTTC. Its product reads: CASSFSGQGGYTF.